This T cell receptor beta chain was retrieved from a study of T cell repertoires in cytomegalovirus infection. The length of the CDR3 is 15 residues. Trimming took off 5 bases at V and 1 base at J, with 11 bases between the two ends. Germline lookup yields CDR1 SGHTA and CDR2 FQGNSA. General study points: HLA-C-restricted CMV-specific TCR beta clonotypes prevailed in the ex vivo response. The study identified carriers of CMV plus the relevant HLA from cumulative public TCR beta family frequency.

MiXCR, run by TCRdb on the reads, gives a single entry per CDR3 protein. The profile shows about 530,000 distinct CDR3 sequences, approximately 26% of them singletons. This clonotype was seen only a few times. Its antigen remains unknown. What was sequenced was PBMCs. V is TRBV7-2 and J is TRBJ2-2; a possible D gene is TRBD1 (6 bases). This receptor was obtained from a human donor in good health (CMV status not recorded). Some clones in this sample may be carry-over from other donors' samples. This CDR3 reads CASSAGTLNTGELFF. The CDR3, as DNA: TGTGCCAGCAGCGCCGGGACACTGAACACCGGGGAGCTGTTTTTT.